This T cell receptor beta chain was retrieved from a study of cytomegalovirus exposure and HLA in healthy donors. V lost 6 bases, J lost 8 bases, and 17 bases lay in between. Looked up from germline, CDR1 is SEHNR and CDR2 is FQNEAQ (reference sequence). The CDR3 extends over 14 amino acids. This clone has only one observation. Researchers ran the PCR with 60 Vbeta and 13 Jbeta primers. TCRdb's table, derived via immunoSEQ multiplex PCR, lists solely in-frame clones and lacks some. Among about 140,000 clones listed, 85% to 90% were seen once. The chain joins TRBV7-9 to TRBJ2-1; maybe TRBD2 (5 bases). The clonotype originates from a woman in her twenties or thirties in good health and CMV-seronegative. Sequences were obtained from PBMCs. This CDR3 reads CASRSDSGLYEQFF. As DNA, the CDR3 is TGTGCCAGCAGGTCGGACTCCGGACTCTATGAGCAGTTCTTC.